This record looks at one T cell receptor (beta chain) sequence and its context. The data are from a study of T cells after yellow fever vaccination. V was clipped by 0 bases and J by 6 bases, with 14 bases between them. Germline CDR1 SQVTM, CDR2 ANQGSEA. The CDR3 is made up of 14 amino acids. Using its own MiXCR run on the 5' RACE reads, TCRdb lists one record per CDR3 protein. The sample includes 300,000 to 350,000 distinct CDR3 sequences, about 7.8% of them seen just once. The sequencing here drew on PBMCs, taken approximately 40 days after the first yellow fever vaccination. This TCR came from a man younger than 35 who received the YFV17D yellow fever vaccine. The rearrangement joins TRBV29-1 to TRBJ1-1; D gene unclear. Here the CDR3 reads CSVEEGSPGAEAFF. The CDR3 DNA sequence: TGCAGCGTTGAAGAGGGGTCTCCTGGGGCTGAAGCTTTCTTT.